This entry concerns a single T cell receptor beta chain. Germline V gives CDR1 MNHNS, CDR2 SASEGT. Trimming left V 3 bases short and J 10 bases short, with 16 bases between. The CDR3 contains 14 residues. This specimen belongs to a study of blood T cell repertoires in COVID-19. About the research overall: Samples representing acute and convalescent COVID-19 were sourced from the United States, Italy and Spain. T cells, B-cell-depleted T cells, or PBMCs supplied cDNA or gDNA.

Profiling relied on immunoSEQ multiplex PCR, and the TCRdb table lists in-frame clones only, not all of them. The data show approximately 46,000 clones, more than 80% seen once. The sequence was collected from a man between 65 and 85 years old with active COVID-19. This chain joins TRBV6-1 and TRBJ2-1; D possibly corresponds to TRBD2 (6 bases). The material sequenced was peripheral blood. This chain's CDR3 is CASSDLSGGREQFF. Here the CDR3 DNA reads TGTGCCAGCAGTGATCTCAGTGGAGGGAGGGAGCAGTTCTTC.